The 30 T cell receptor beta chains presented below share a single source sample, sequenced in a study of post-analysis software for immune sequencing data. Study-wide findings and caveats: Controls showed lower frequencies than patients for roughly five TRBV segments, and TRBV5-6, TRBV5-1 and TRBV20-1 were among these.

For these TCRs, the target antigens are not known. TCR beta libraries were prepared from cDNA with unique molecular identifiers. Using its own MiXCR run on the PCR reads, TCRdb lists one record per CDR3 protein. The table has some 800,000 distinct CDR3 sequences, 35% to 55% seen once. Input material: blood. The receptors shown here come from a girl under 18 with multiple sclerosis.

This clonotype was observed a handful of times. A junction boundary mismatches the germline segment, possibly from a read error. DNA for the CDR3: TGTGCCAGCAGCCCCGCCCTTTTCGAGCAGTATTTC. It encodes CASSPALFEQYF. This chain uses TRBV12-3 or TRBV12-4 with TRBJ2-7; no definite D call. The CDR3 is 12 residues long.

The V gene is TRBV14, the J gene TRBJ2-1, with TRBD2 identical over 8 bases. V gave up 0 bases and J gave up 10 bases; unmatched junction bases: 5. CDR1 is SGHDN and CDR2 is FVKESK in the germline V gene. The CDR3 extends over 14 amino acids. The CDR3 reads CASSQDLPSGEQFF. DNA of the CDR3: TGTGCCAGCAGCCAAGATTTGCCTAGCGGGGAGCAGTTCTTC.

This clonotype came up a few times. One junction end does not reproduce the germline sequence, and a read error may be involved. The chain employs TRBV29-1 and TRBJ2-7, with 14 bases matching TRBD2. Per germline, CDR1 SQVTM and CDR2 ANQGSEA. This CDR3 region has 14 residues. The CDR3 coding sequence is TGCAGCGTTCAAGAGGGACTAGCGGGAGACGAGCAGTACTTC. Translation gives CSVQEGLAGDEQYF.

This clonotype has more than one count but fewer than ten. V is TRBV29-1 and J is TRBJ2-5, with unresolved D. V gave up 4 bases and J gave up 5 bases, with 8 bases separating them. The CDR3 extends over 11 amino acids. The germline V gene has CDR1 SQVTM and CDR2 ANQGSEA. CDR3 in DNA: TGCAGCGTTGCGGTCCGGGAGACCCAGTACTTC. This sequence encodes CSVAVRETQYF.

The chain is built from TRBV6-5 and TRBJ2-1; 9 nucleotides line up with TRBD1. V shed 6 bases and J 7 bases; nucleotides not matched to a gene: 10. The CDR3 runs to 15 residues. Germline lookup yields CDR1 MNHEY and CDR2 SVGAGI. CDR3 nucleotides: TGTGCCAGCAGCCTCACGGGGACAGGGATTAATGAGCAGTTCTTC. Amino acids: CASSLTGTGINEQFF.

The J gene is TRBJ1-1, the V gene TRBV7-9, with 9 bases matching TRBD1. Per germline, CDR1 SEHNR and CDR2 FQNEAQ (reference sequence). Germline trimming cut 3 bases from V and 0 bases from J; bases unmatched to any gene: 2. The CDR3 runs 15 residues. The CDR3 DNA follows: TGTGCCAGCAGCTTCGGGGACAGGGTGAACACTGAAGCTTTCTTT. It is translated as CASSFGDRVNTEAFF.

This clonotype was counted a few times. The chain combines TRBV29-1 with TRBJ1-2; the D gene is possibly TRBD1 (6 bases). The CDR3 totals 14 residues. Germline lookup yields CDR1 SQVTM and CDR2 ANQGSEA. V lost 1 base, J lost 6 bases, and 15 bases lay in between. The CDR3 here is CSVEGNGGDDGYTF. The CDR3 DNA follows: TGCAGCGTTGAAGGTAACGGGGGCGATGATGGCTACACCTTC.

The chain joins TRBV30 to TRBJ1-1; D is undetermined. This CDR3 has 12 amino acids. The germline gives CDR1 GTSNPN, CDR2 SVGIG (reference sequence). With 1 base removed from V and 1 base from J, the gap between germline ends came to 4 bases. The CDR3 spells CAWSAENTEAFF. The CDR3 DNA is TGTGCCTGGAGTGCTGAGAACACTGAAGCTTTCTTT.

This clonotype was detected only a few times. The J gene is TRBJ2-7, the V gene TRBV12-3 or TRBV12-4; 9 positions agree with TRBD1. The CDR3 runs 13 residues. The junction had 5 bases not matched to a gene; V was cut back by 6 bases and J by 5 bases. The CDR3 DNA sequence: TGTGCCAGCAGCCGGACAGGGGTCAACGAGCAGTACTTC. Its translation is CASSRTGVNEQYF.

This clonotype was picked up a small number of times. The chain uses TRBV7-9 and TRBJ1-4; the D is unclear. CDR3 size: 13 residues. V dropped 5 bases and J dropped 10 bases, with 14 bases sitting between them. The germline V gene has CDR1 SEHNR and CDR2 FQNEAQ (reference sequence). CDR3 loop: CASSPIPHGKLFF. The DNA for the CDR3 is TGTGCCAGCAGCCCTATTCCCCACGGAAAACTGTTTTTT. The full variable domain, rest sourced from reference TRBV7-9 and TRBJ1-4, is DTGVSQNPRHKITKRGQNVTFRCDPISEHNRLYWYRQTLGQGPEFLTYFQNEAQLEKSRLLSDRFSAERPKGSFSTLEIQRTEQGDSAMYLCASSPIPHGKLFFGSGTQLSVL.

The chain combines TRBV5-1 with TRBJ2-4, with D possibly being TRBD2 (5 bases). The end of the DNA is better explained by TRBJ2-7, so the J call may be wrong. CDR1 is SGHRS and CDR2 is YFSETQ in the germline V gene. The CDR3 has 14 residues. The CDR3 reads CASSPGLDSYEQYF. The CDR3 DNA is TGCGCCAGCAGCCCCGGACTCGATTCCTACGAGCAGTACTTC.

DNA of the CDR3: TGTGCCAGCAGCGCCCGGACCGCGGCCGGGGAGCTGTTTTTT. It is translated as CASSARTAAGELFF. The chain recombines TRBV7-8 with TRBJ2-2, with D unresolved. The CDR3 runs to 14 residues. Between the trimmed V and J ends, which lost 5 bases and 6 bases, there was a span of 13 bases. Germline V gene sequence: CDR1 SGHVS, CDR2 FQNEAQ. The full variable domain, with the rest looked up from reference TRBV7-8 and TRBJ2-2, is GAGVSQSPRYKVAKRGQDVALRCDPISGHVSLFWYQQALGQGPEFLTYFQNEAQLDKSGLPSDRFFAERPEGSVSTLKIQRTQQEDSAVYLCASSARTAAGELFFGEGSRLTVL.

This clonotype was seen a few times. CDR3 coding DNA: TGTGCCTGGAGTGGGCGGGCCTACAATGAGCAGTTCTTC. The encoded protein is CAWSGRAYNEQFF. The V call is TRBV30, the J call TRBJ2-1, with D possibly TRBD2 on 5 matching bases. The ends were cut back, 1 base at V and 2 bases at J, with 6 bases in the middle. This CDR3 is built from 13 residues. Germline-derived CDR1 and CDR2 are GTSNPN and SVGIG (reference sequence).

A few counts support this clonotype. This chain links TRBV24-1 with TRBJ2-7, with 8 bases fitting TRBD1. Trimming cost V 5 bases and J 6 bases; bases outside gene matches: 11. Germline CDR1 is KGHDR and CDR2 is SFDVKD. CDR3 length equals 15 residues. The CDR3 DNA reads TGTGCCACCAGTGGGAGGGACAGGCCCCCCGGCGAGCAGTACTTC. This encodes CATSGRDRPPGEQYF.

V and J are TRBV5-8 and TRBJ2-7, with 10 bases lining up with TRBD1. There are 13 residues in the CDR3. The germline CDR1 and CDR2 sequences are SGHTS and YDEGEE. V lost 7 bases and J lost 3; bases outside the gene matches: 4. This CDR3 is CASRGQGIYEQYF. CDR3 nucleotides: TGTGCCAGCCGGGGACAGGGGATCTACGAGCAGTACTTC.

The V call is TRBV7-9, the J call TRBJ2-3; 7 bases are shared with TRBD2. The CDR3 totals 16 residues. The V gene's germline CDR1 is SEHNR and CDR2 FQNEAQ (reference sequence). The trim removed 3 bases at V and 4 bases at J, leaving 10 bases unmatched. The CDR3 region is CASSLVALTSADTQYF. CDR3 DNA sequence: TGTGCCAGCAGCTTGGTGGCCCTAACTAGCGCAGATACGCAGTATTTT.

This clonotype occurred a few times. The chain recombines TRBV7-3 with TRBJ2-5, with D unclear. Germline CDR1 reads SGHTA; CDR2 reads FQGTGA. This CDR3 spans 15 amino acids. Trimming pared 4 bases from V and 0 bases from J, leaving 12 bases between. The CDR3 DNA sequence: TGTGCCAGCAGCTCCTCCACTACGTACCAAGAGACCCAGTACTTC. It codes for CASSSSTTYQETQYF. The entire variable domain, with the rest obtained from reference TRBV7-3 and TRBJ2-5, is as follows: GAGVSQTPSNKVTEKGKYVELRCDPISGHTALYWYRQSLGQGPEFLIYFQGTGAADDSGLPNDRFFAVRPEGSVSTLKIQRTERGDSAVYLCASSSSTTYQETQYFGPGTRLLVL.

This clonotype was observed a few times. The chain links TRBV7-3 to TRBJ2-1; 12 nucleotides line up with TRBD1. CDR1 is SGHTA, CDR2 FQGTGA, per germline. V lost 5 bases and J lost 2; bases outside the gene matches: 13. The CDR3 is 19 amino acids. The chain's CDR3 is CASSIYPPGQGATYNEQFF. CDR3 DNA: TGTGCCAGCAGCATATACCCTCCGGGACAGGGGGCCACCTACAATGAGCAGTTCTTC.

The chain combines TRBV12-3 or TRBV12-4 with TRBJ2-5; TRBD2 matches 10 bases. With 3 bases clipped from V and 7 bases from J, the junction kept 2 bases outside the gene matches. The CDR3 has 13 residues. CDR3: CASSFTSGATQYF. The CDR3 bases are TGTGCCAGCAGTTTTACTAGCGGGGCGACCCAGTACTTC.

This chain links TRBV27 with TRBJ2-3, with no clear D. CDR1 MNHEY and CDR2 SMNVEV come from the germline V gene (reference sequence). The CDR3 is 13 amino acids. Trimming removed 6 bases from V and 5 bases from J, with 12 bases in between. Here the CDR3 reads CASRYDDRDTQYF. The CDR3 nucleotides read TGTGCCAGCAGATATGATGATAGAGATACGCAGTATTTT.

The chain uses TRBV20-1 and TRBJ2-3; TRBD2 agrees at 12 bases. The V segment lost 7 bases and the J segment 6 bases; nucleotides outside the gene matches: 5. The CDR3 runs to 13 residues. CDR1 and CDR2 (germline): DFQATT, SNEGSKA (reference sequence). CDR3 DNA: TGCAGTGTCCGACTAGCGGGGGTGGATACGCAGTATTTT. This encodes CSVRLAGVDTQYF.

This clonotype was recorded only once. A read error may be the cause here, since a much bigger clone is one base away. The gene calls are TRBV4-3 and TRBJ2-5; D is perhaps TRBD2 (5 bases). Germline assignment: CDR1 LGHNA and CDR2 YSLEER. The CDR3 contains 15 residues. CDR3 amino acids: CASSQDRGFQGTQYF. For the CDR3, the DNA is TGCGCCAGCAGCCAAGATCGAGGGTTCCAAGGGACCCAGTACTTC.

The chain carries TRBV7-3 and TRBJ1-6; tentative D call: TRBD1 (6 bases). Per germline, CDR1 SGHTA and CDR2 FQGTGA. CDR3 length equals 15 residues. V was shortened by 5 bases and J by 0 bases, with 8 bases between the two germline ends. The CDR3 protein is CASSLGGSYNSPLHF. The CDR3 DNA reads TGTGCCAGCAGCCTAGGGGGCTCCTATAATTCACCCCTCCACTTT.

The chain carries TRBV6-1 and TRBJ2-1, with D maybe TRBD2 (5 bases). This CDR3 has 15 amino acids. The V end was cut by 8 bases, the J end by 5 bases, with 19 bases between. The V gene's germline CDR1 is MNHNS and CDR2 SASEGT. The CDR3: CASRQTSGVDNEQFF. CDR3 in DNA: TGTGCCAGCCGCCAAACTAGTGGAGTGGACAATGAGCAGTTCTTC.

This clonotype has just a few counts. This chain's CDR3 is CSAREDSSYNSPLHF. CDR3 in DNA: TGCAGTGCTAGAGAGGACAGCTCCTATAATTCACCCCTCCACTTT. The gene calls are TRBV20-1 and TRBJ1-6; tentative D call: TRBD1 (6 bases). Germline assignment: CDR1 DFQATT and CDR2 SNEGSKA (reference sequence). Trimming stripped 0 bases from V and 0 bases from J, with 6 bases between. The CDR3 covers 15 residues.

The rearrangement joins TRBV5-1 to TRBJ2-3, with 7 bases aligning to TRBD2. In germline, CDR1 is SGHRS, CDR2 YFSETQ. The V segment lost 4 bases and the J segment 0 bases; nucleotides outside the gene matches: 5. This CDR3 is built from 15 residues. DNA of the CDR3: TGCGCCAGCAGCCAATGGGAGGGGAGCACAGATACGCAGTATTTT. Protein product: CASSQWEGSTDTQYF.

This clonotype occurred once. The chain uses TRBV20-1 and TRBJ1-4, with D perhaps TRBD1 (5 bases). The CDR3 is 15 amino acids. The V end lost 1 base, the J end lost 7 bases, and 16 bases lay between the germline ends. Germline CDR1 and CDR2: DFQATT and SNEGSKA (reference sequence). The CDR3, as DNA: TGCAGTGCTAGAGTCGGAAGGCAGGGTGGTGAAAAACTGTTTTTT. It encodes CSARVGRQGGEKLFF.

This clonotype was recorded only once. The genes are TRBV19 and TRBJ1-5; perhaps TRBD1 as D (5 bases). The CDR3 contains 14 residues. Germline values: CDR1 LNHDA, CDR2 SQIVND (reference sequence). With 3 bases removed from V and 4 bases from J, the gap between germline ends came to 10 bases. CDR3 DNA: TGTGCCAGTAGTATGTGGGGGTTTAATCAGCCCCAGCATTTT. Amino acid sequence: CASSMWGFNQPQHF.

J is TRBJ2-7 and V is TRBV7-8; D may be TRBD1 or TRBD2 (5 bases each). Between the trimmed V and J ends, which lost 4 bases and 2 bases, there was a span of 24 bases. The CDR3 extends over 18 amino acids. Per germline, CDR1 SGHVS and CDR2 FQNEAQ. The CDR3 spells CASSWGPIPNVNTYEQYF. DNA of the CDR3: TGTGCCAGCAGCTGGGGACCGATCCCCAATGTGAATACCTACGAGCAGTACTTC.

V usage is TRBV25-1 and J usage is TRBJ2-1, with TRBD1 matching over 8 bases. This CDR3 is 16 amino acids long. The V gene's germline CDR1 is MGHDK and CDR2 SYGVNS. After removal of 4 bases from V and 5 bases from J, the junction contained 10 bases not matched to a gene. Here the CDR3 reads CASSALMGQVNNEQFF. CDR3 DNA sequence: TGTGCCAGCAGTGCCCTGATGGGACAGGTGAACAATGAGCAGTTCTTC.